This T cell receptor (beta chain) emerged from a study of T cells in Graves' hyperthyroidism and ophthalmopathy. The TCR beta CDR3 regions underwent amplification using RNA transcripts as the source. The HTBI primer set was used in a first-round RT-PCR of the TCR CDR3. TCRdb reprocessed the multiplex PCR reads with MiXCR, giving one entry per CDR3 protein. The sample lists hundreds of thousands of distinct CDR3 sequences, about 45% occurring once. A word on this clonotype: Its antigen is still unknown.

Study-level results: Through a model of 13 V-J features, ophthalmopathy was separated from stable hyperthyroidism.

Material: peripheral blood or thyroid tissue (not recorded which). The sequence came from an adult man with Graves' disease, either hyperthyroidism or ophthalmopathy (not recorded which).

The CDR3 loop is CASSFSGTGYEQYF. CDR3 nucleotide sequence: TGTGCCAGCAGTTTTTCCGGGACGGGATACGAGCAGTACTTC. The chain has TRBV2 and TRBJ2-7; D possibly matches TRBD1 or TRBD2 (5 bases each). The CDR3 has 14 residues. Trimming removed 5 bases from V and 4 bases from J, with 15 bases in between. Germline V gene lookup returns CDR1 SNHLY and CDR2 FYNNEI. Filled out from reference TRBV2 and TRBJ2-7, the complete variable domain reads EPEVTQTPSHQVTQMGQEVILRCVPISNHLYFYWYRQILGQKVEFLVSFYNNEISEKSEIFDDQFSVERPDGSNFTLKIRSTKLEDSAMYFCASSFSGTGYEQYFGPGTRLTVT.